This is a list of T cell receptor beta chains from one sample in a study of T cells in Graves' hyperthyroidism and ophthalmopathy. Via MiXCR, TCRdb re-called the multiplex PCR reads, giving one row per CDR3 protein. Altogether under 300,000 distinct CDR3 sequences are present, 10% to 15% being singletons, with the ten largest covering 7.5% to 8%. Sequenced input: blood. Receptor source: a woman in her 30s with Graves' hyperthyroidism that later progressed to Graves' ophthalmopathy. Each CDR3 is given with its conserved first and last residue.

v_gene	j_gene	CDR3aa
TRBV12-3/TRBV12-4	TRBJ2-7	CASSPRLAGLPLEQYF
TRBV27	TRBJ1-5	CASSQGTDFNQPQHF
TRBV6-2/TRBV6-3	TRBJ2-1	CASSLQGWEQFF
TRBV7-9	TRBJ2-7	CASSRTSGSLYEQYF
TRBV20-1	TRBJ2-1	CSARDASGLGRGEQFF
TRBV14	TRBJ2-2	CASSQDLLGVIAGERSGAGELFF
TRBV28	TRBJ2-7	CASSSPGFYEQYF
TRBV6-2/TRBV6-3	TRBJ2-7	CASSSTSGLSYEQYF
TRBV19	TRBJ1-1	CASSMRTMNTEAFF
TRBV2	TRBJ2-3	CASSGDTQYF
TRBV6-1	TRBJ2-1	CASSRGNEQFF
TRBV27	TRBJ2-1	CASSLPPADPAYNEQFF
TRBV5-6	TRBJ2-7	CASSLGVGTFSYEQYF
TRBV7-2	TRBJ1-3	CASSRASLQSRNTIYF
TRBV6-5	TRBJ2-7	CTSSSTSGVYYEQYF
TRBV29-1	TRBJ1-2	CSVERDGMIYGYTF
TRBV18	TRBJ1-4	CASSLSRGTNEKLFF
TRBV6-1	TRBJ2-2	CASSYVAGTAGELFF
TRBV19	TRBJ2-7	CASQSLAGGTYEQYF
TRBV27	TRBJ2-7	CASSLSMRQWGIEQYF
TRBV5-1	TRBJ2-1	CASSYGGAGASSYNEQFF
TRBV7-9	TRBJ1-3	CASRNISGNTIYF
TRBV4-3	TRBJ2-7	CASSQGFGGSYEQYF
TRBV18	TRBJ1-2	CASSPLDRVDYGYTF
TRBV4-1	TRBJ2-3	CASSQDGTSGYF
TRBV20-1	TRBJ2-7	CSALPGPVAEQYF
TRBV27	TRBJ2-1	CASSQLSSYNEQFF
TRBV19	TRBJ2-3	CASSTLAGATDTQYF
TRBV11-2	TRBJ1-2	CASSGPNYGYTF
TRBV2	TRBJ2-1	CASSPSGTRRWEQFF
TRBV20-1	TRBJ2-1	CSARLTSGRNEQFF